These 15 T cell receptor beta chains share one sample of origin, sequenced in a study of CD8+ T cells in alopecia areata. Extraction and reverse transcription of RNA yielded cDNA as the sequencing template. The protocol was immunoSEQ multiplex PCR, while the TCRdb copy is restricted to in-frame clones and leaves out a portion. The sample has 100,000 to 150,000 clones, 58% seen once; the top ten hold roughly 4.5%. The specimen was CD4+ T cells sorted from blood, collected at week 0. These receptors all stem from a human donor with alopecia areata.

In its sample, this clone was seen once. The V gene is TRBV10-2, the J gene TRBJ2-7, with TRBD2 matching over 7 bases. The junction had 8 bases not matched to a gene; V was cut back by 5 bases and J by 4 bases. The germline CDR1 and CDR2 sequences are WSHSY and SAAADI. The CDR3 is 14 amino acids. DNA of the CDR3: TGCGCCAGCAGTTCTAGCGGAGGGACTTACGAGCAGTACTTC. Translated, it gives CASSSSGGTYEQYF.

The chain employs TRBV25-1 and TRBJ1-1; D is undetermined. This CDR3 has 13 amino acids. Trimming removed 4 bases from V and 1 base from J, with 7 bases in between. Germline CDR1 reads MGHDK; CDR2 reads SYGVNS. The CDR3 nucleotides are TGTGCCAGCAGTGTTGCAGCGAACACTGAAGCTTTCTTT. It codes for CASSVAANTEAFF.

This clone was seen once. The chain uses TRBV30 and TRBJ2-1, with D unclear. V dropped 2 bases and J dropped 7 bases, with 12 bases sitting between them. This CDR3 region has 13 residues. The germline V gene has CDR1 GTSNPN and CDR2 SVGIG (reference sequence). The CDR3 here is CAWSLTGFNEQFF. CDR3 DNA sequence: TGTGCCTGGAGTCTAACGGGCTTTAATGAGCAGTTCTTC.

This chain links TRBV29-1 with TRBJ2-7, with TRBD2 matching 9 bases. The germline CDR1 and CDR2 sequences are SQVTM and ANQGSEA. This CDR3 region has 14 residues. Germline trimming cut 4 bases from V and 7 bases from J; bases unmatched to any gene: 11. CDR3 loop: CSVGIAGGPGEQYF. CDR3 bases: TGCAGCGTTGGTATTGCGGGAGGGCCGGGGGAGCAGTACTTC.

This clone was counted a few times. The rearrangement joins TRBV19 to TRBJ2-2; TRBD1 matches 9 bases. The CDR3 has 16 residues. Trimming removed 3 bases from V and 7 bases from J; junction bases left unmatched: 9. Germline V gene lookup returns CDR1 LNHDA and CDR2 SQIVND (reference sequence). In DNA, the CDR3 is TGTGCCAGTAGTATCCCCGGACAGGGGAAGGGCGGGGAGCTGTTTTTT. Protein sequence: CASSIPGQGKGGELFF.

This clone was detected only a few times. CDR3 coding DNA: TGTGCCAGCAGCTTCTCTCCTCTAGCGGGAGAGGACGGGGAGCTGTTTTTT. Amino acids: CASSFSPLAGEDGELFF. The chain is built from TRBV7-2 and TRBJ2-2; the match to TRBD2 covers 10 bases. V lost 3 bases to trimming and J lost 7 bases; unmatched junction nucleotides: 11. The CDR3 has 17 residues. CDR1 is SGHTA and CDR2 is FQGNSA in the germline V gene. Supplemented by reference TRBV7-2 and TRBJ2-2, the full variable domain reads GAGVSQSPSNKVTEKGKDVELRCDPISGHTALYWYRQSLGQGLEFLIYFQGNSAPDKSGLPSDRFSAERTGGSVSTLTIQRTQQEDSAVYLCASSFSPLAGEDGELFFGEGSRLTVL.

The rearrangement joins TRBV28 to TRBJ2-2; D may be TRBD1 or TRBD2 (5 bases each). Germline V gene lookup returns CDR1 MDHEN and CDR2 SYDVKM. Deletions cut 7 bases from V and 1 base from J, with 13 bases between. The CDR3 consists of 15 residues. The DNA of the CDR3 is TGTGCCAGCAATCCCGGGACCGTGAACACCGGGGAGCTGTTTTTT. This sequence encodes CASNPGTVNTGELFF.

This clone occurred a few times. The CDR3 DNA sequence: TGCAGCGTTGAAAGTCGTCGGGGATACAATGAGCAGTTCTTC. Its protein product is CSVESRRGYNEQFF. This chain joins TRBV29-1 and TRBJ2-1, with a tentative D call TRBD2 (5 bases). V lost 2 bases and J lost 4, with 12 bases in between. The length of the CDR3 is 14 residues. Per the germline V gene, CDR1 is SQVTM and CDR2 is ANQGSEA.

This chain uses TRBV6-5 with TRBJ2-3; TRBD2 matches at 7 bases. The CDR3 spans 15 residues. Per germline, CDR1 MNHEY and CDR2 SVGAGI. Trimming took 6 bases from V and 5 from J; bases not matched to a gene: 11. CDR3 amino acids: CASRNSWGGVDTQYF. The CDR3 nucleotides are TGTGCCAGCAGAAATAGCTGGGGGGGGGTAGATACGCAGTATTTT.

Regarding this clone: Other DNA sequences of this sample code for an identical CDR3. The V gene is TRBV18, the J gene TRBJ1-1; 8 bases are a match to TRBD1. The V segment lost 4 bases and the J segment 5 bases; nucleotides outside the gene matches: 3. CDR3 length: 13 residues. Germline assignment: CDR1 KGHSH and CDR2 LQKENI. The CDR3, as DNA: TGTGCCAGCTCACTAGACAGGGGTACTGAAGCTTTCTTT. This sequence encodes CASSLDRGTEAFF.

This clone appeared a single time. The gene calls are TRBV7-2 and TRBJ2-3; 11 bases map to TRBD2. The CDR3 sequence is 18 residues long. V shed 3 bases and J 0 bases; nucleotides not matched to a gene: 8. Per the germline V gene, CDR1 is SGHTA and CDR2 is FQGNSA. The CDR3 loop is CASSFSGGAPESTDTQYF. The CDR3 DNA sequence: TGTGCCAGCAGCTTTAGCGGGGGGGCCCCTGAGAGCACAGATACGCAGTATTTT.

This clone was observed a few times. V and J are TRBV30 and TRBJ1-1; 8 bases align to TRBD1. J was trimmed by 1 base and V by 7 bases; bases with no gene match: 2. This CDR3 is built from 12 residues. Germline CDR1 and CDR2: GTSNPN and SVGIG (reference sequence). CDR3 in DNA: TGTGCCTTCGGGACAGGGAACACTGAAGCTTTCTTT. Translating it yields CAFGTGNTEAFF.

This chain joins TRBV7-9 and TRBJ2-3, with D perhaps matching TRBD1 or TRBD2 (5 bases each). Germline assignment: CDR1 SEHNR and CDR2 FQNEAQ (reference sequence). This CDR3 region has 14 residues. V lost 0 bases, J lost 6 bases, and 10 bases lay in between. The CDR3 spells CASSLAGTADTQYF. CDR3 coding DNA: TGTGCCAGCAGCTTAGCGGGGACGGCCGATACGCAGTATTTT.

The V call is TRBV6-6, the J call TRBJ1-5; 9 nucleotides align to TRBD1. V was pared by 6 bases and J by 1 base, with 4 bases of the junction left unmatched. This CDR3 is 15 amino acids long. Germline V gene sequence: CDR1 MNHNY, CDR2 SVGAGI (reference sequence). CDR3 DNA sequence: TGTGCCAGCAGCCGGGACAGGGTAAGCAATCAGCCCCAGCATTTT. It specifies CASSRDRVSNQPQHF.

The genes are TRBV5-4 and TRBJ2-7; D perhaps matches TRBD2 (5 bases). From germline, CDR1 is SGHNT and CDR2 YYREEE (reference sequence). V was shortened by 0 bases and J by 0 bases, with 13 bases between the two germline ends. CDR3 size: 16 residues. The CDR3 loop is CASSLGTKRDSYEQYF. The CDR3 bases are TGTGCCAGCAGCTTGGGTACTAAGAGGGACTCCTACGAGCAGTACTTC. Filled out from reference TRBV5-4 and TRBJ2-7, the complete variable domain reads ETGVTQSPTHLIKTRGQQVTLRCSSQSGHNTVSWYQQALGQGPQFIFQYYREEENGRGNFPPRFSGLQFPNYSSELNVNALELDDSALYLCASSLGTKRDSYEQYFGPGTRLTVT.